This T cell receptor beta chain came from a study of blood T cell repertoires in COVID-19 (TCRdb year 2020). At the level of the whole study: Samples covering the acute and convalescent phases of COVID-19 were provided by collaborators in the United States, Italy and Spain. Deeply sampled blood TCRbeta repertoires from subjects exposed to, actively infected with, or recovered from COVID-19 were included in the dataset. Sample metadata almost always included a de-identified subject ID, COVID-19 status, age in years and sex. Samples were obtained from the ongoing ImmuneRACE study (first 160 participants) and from 1,000 to 1,500 subjects provided by 6 global collaborators. The material from the prospective study consisted of cDNA or gDNA derived from T cells, B-cell-depleted T cells, or PBMCs. HLA class I and class II types, where available, came from metadata supplied by the sample provider rather than from assay-based typing. A freely available public database, intended as a resource for researchers studying the immune response to SARS-CoV-2, is where the repertoires were released. Here is what the overall study found, with its caveats: Clinical and demographic metadata were provided uncurated, with the amount varying by source and participant.

TCRbeta CDR3 regions were amplified from genomic DNA by means of the immunoSEQ Assay, a bias-controlled multiplex PCR. As for how the authors treated the data: The number of nucleated cells in each sample was estimated by amplification of reference gene primers within the assay. Sequence reads were collapsed and filtered to measure the absolute abundance of every unique TCRbeta CDR3 rearrangement. For each sample, productive Simpson clonality was calculated as the square root of Simpson's diversity index over productive rearrangements. TCRdb mirrors the immuneACCESS table, restricted to in-frame sequences. Some clones are absent from its copies; in checked studies, under half trace to an unresolved V gene, and the reason for the others is unknown. That table gives V, J and clone size, and the DNA gave D and trimming. The sample data list 180,000 or so clones, and roughly 80% of these were observed just once. Together, the top ten hold approximately 10% of the sample.

Deletion took 0 bases off V and 6 bases off J, with a span of 10 bases between the germline ends. The cysteine opens and the phenylalanine closes a CDR3 of 14 amino acids. The CDR3 DNA has 42 bases and is translated from base 1. The germline V gene encodes CDR1 SGHAT and CDR2 FQNNGV. Participants in the prospective study were enrolled through a virtual design, were aged roughly 18 to 90 years, and lived in approximately 24 United States geographic areas. In the prospective study, participants were assigned to cohorts based on the clinical history participants reported in a screening survey and a study questionnaire. For ImmuneRACE Cohort 3, a participant was defined as recovered based on two consecutive negative NP/OP PCR tests, clearance by a healthcare professional, or resolution of symptoms. In the prospective study, mobile phlebotomists collected whole blood, serum and a nasopharyngeal or oropharyngeal swab from each participant. Participants in the prospective study had the option to provide additional blood draws and questionnaires over a roughly two-month period. Before DNA extraction, prospective study blood samples were shipped either frozen or at room temperature.

As regards this clone: What this receptor recognizes is not known. No base-level quality is on record; no much larger clone is a single base apart.

This TCR was sampled from a man aged 45 to 65 who had recovered from COVID-19. The V and J genes are TRBV11-2 and TRBJ2-3; TRBD2 is a weak D gene call, 5 bases matching. The sample comprised PBMCs or T cells enriched from blood (not recorded which). CDR3 loop: CASSLDPRGDTQYF. The nucleotide sequence is TGTGCCAGCAGCTTAGACCCCCGAGGGGATACGCAGTATTTT.